This TCR beta chain comes out of a study of blood T cell repertoires in COVID-19. About the study: The United States, Italy and Spain provided the acute and convalescent COVID-19 samples.

From germline, CDR1 is MGHRA and CDR2 YSYEKL. The CDR3 runs 15 residues. V was shortened by 6 bases and J by 1 base, with 15 bases between the two germline ends. Profiling relied on immunoSEQ multiplex PCR, and the TCRdb table lists in-frame clones only, not all of them. The repertoire consists of around 310,000 clones, with 90% occurring once and the leading ten covering under 1.1%. The TCR sequence derives from a middle-aged woman with COVID-19, enrolled during active disease. Sequencing used peripheral blood. V usage is TRBV4-1 and J usage is TRBJ2-5, with D possibly matching TRBD2 (6 bases). The chain's CDR3 is CASRHMGGTQETQYF. CDR3 coding DNA: TGCGCCAGCAGGCATATGGGGGGAACCCAAGAGACCCAGTACTTC.